Following are 2 T cell receptor beta chains from one sample sequenced in a study of shared clonotypes between healthy human individuals. Clones were read by immunoSEQ multiplex PCR, and TCRdb kept only the in-frame ones, dropping some. The data show about 1 million clones, 70% to 80% seen once. Sequencing was done on a sample of memory CD4+ T cells sorted from blood. As to subset: CD45RA-negative fraction. Receptors were obtained from a man younger than 35 in good health.

V and J are TRBV6-6 and TRBJ2-2; 8 nucleotides agree with TRBD2. V was pared by 6 bases and J by 0 bases, with 3 bases of the junction left unmatched. The CDR3 is made up of 15 amino acids. The germline V gene encodes CDR1 MNHNY and CDR2 SVGAGI (reference sequence). The CDR3 bases are TGTGCCAGCAGCCGACTAGCGTCGAACACCGGGGAGCTGTTTTTT. Its protein is CASSRLASNTGELFF.

Points on this clone: This specimen includes other DNA sequences encoding the same CDR3. The chain employs TRBV10-3 and TRBJ2-1, with D perhaps assigned TRBD1 or TRBD2 (5 bases each). Between the trimmed V and J ends, which lost 2 bases and 6 bases, there was a span of 8 bases. CDR3 length: 13 residues. In germline, CDR1 is ENHRY, CDR2 SYGVKD. The CDR3 region is CAISEGTTNEQFF. The CDR3 DNA is TGTGCCATCAGTGAGGGGACCACCAATGAGCAGTTCTTC.